The 30 T cell receptor beta chains below were found in one sample sequenced in a study of T cell repertoires in cytomegalovirus infection. One entry per CDR3 protein, called by TCRdb with MiXCR from the reads. The repertoire has 150,000 to 200,000 distinct CDR3 sequences, 8% to 10% of them found once; the top ten carry approximately 4.2%. Sequenced: PBMCs. These receptors all stem from a human donor in good health (CMV status not recorded). Some clones in this sample may be carry-over from other donors' samples.

The V and J genes are TRBV24-1 and TRBJ2-1, with D unclear. Trimming took off 4 bases at V and 6 bases at J, with 12 bases between the two ends. Germline V gene lookup returns CDR1 KGHDR and CDR2 SFDVKD. The length of the CDR3 is 14 residues. CDR3 protein: CATSEPGRTNEQFF. Here the CDR3 DNA reads TGTGCCACCAGTGAGCCCGGACGGACCAATGAGCAGTTCTTC.

This clonotype came up many times. The V gene is TRBV9, the J gene TRBJ2-6; no clear D. Deletions cut 3 bases from V and 0 bases from J, with 1 base between. Germline assignment: CDR1 SGDLS and CDR2 YYNGEE. CDR3 length: 13 residues. In DNA form, the CDR3 reads TGTGCCAGCAGCGCCTCTGGGGCCAACGTCCTGACTTTC. Encoded protein: CASSASGANVLTF.

This clonotype was seen repeatedly, ten times or more. The chain uses TRBV6-1 and TRBJ2-2; TRBD1 matches 10 bases. This CDR3 region has 14 residues. Trimming at V came to 7 bases and at J to 10 bases, leaving 9 bases not matched to a gene. Germline V CDR1 and CDR2: MNHNS, SASEGT. The DNA for the CDR3 is TGTGCCAGCATCGGACAGGGGGGGAGAGTGGAGCTGTTTTTT. Translating it yields CASIGQGGRVELFF.

This clonotype was detected many times. The V gene is TRBV7-2, the J gene TRBJ1-5; D is unresolved. CDR3 length: 14 amino acids. Germline V gene lookup returns CDR1 SGHTA and CDR2 FQGNSA. The V end was cut by 5 bases, the J end by 0 bases, with 8 bases between. CDR3 loop: CASSPQSSNQPQHF. The CDR3 DNA sequence: TGTGCCAGCAGCCCCCAAAGTAGCAATCAGCCCCAGCATTTT.

The chain has TRBV11-2 and TRBJ1-2; no reliable D call. Germline V gene lookup returns CDR1 SGHAT and CDR2 FQNNGV. CDR3 length: 15 residues. V was cut by 1 base and J by 4 bases, with 13 bases left in between. CDR3 in DNA: TGTGCCAGCAGCTTAGTTGTAGTGGCCGGCTATGGCTACACCTTC. It specifies CASSLVVVAGYGYTF.

The sample holds many counts of this clonotype. V is TRBV5-4 and J is TRBJ2-5; 9 nucleotides agree with TRBD2. The CDR3 is made up of 16 amino acids. Losses at the gene ends were 2 bases for V and 2 bases for J; bases not matched to a gene: 7. The V gene's germline CDR1 is SGHNT and CDR2 YYREEE (reference sequence). The CDR3 nucleotides are TGTGCCAGCAGCTTAGGGACTAGCAGGGGACAAGAGACCCAGTACTTC. This translates into CASSLGTSRGQETQYF.

Of note for this clonotype: A much more abundant neighbour one base away suggests this may be a read error. The chain is built from TRBV10-3 and TRBJ1-1; TRBD1 is a possible D gene (6 bases). The CDR3 length is 14 residues. In germline, CDR1 is ENHRY, CDR2 SYGVKD. Written as DNA, the CDR3 is TGTGCCATGAGTGAGGACAGTCGGGACACTGAAGCTTTCTTT. Amino acids: CAMSEDSRDTEAFF.

As concerns this clonotype: A read error may account for a junction end that differs from germline. The genes are TRBV12-3 or TRBV12-4 and TRBJ2-2, with 7 bases identical to TRBD2. This CDR3 spans 14 amino acids. In DNA, the CDR3 is TGTGCCAGCAGTTTAAACGGGGGGACCGGGGGGCTGTTTTTT. Translation gives CASSLNGGTGGLFF.

This clonotype was recorded many times. The rearrangement uses TRBV11-3 and TRBJ2-1; TRBD1 aligns across 7 bases. J gave up 9 bases and V 5 bases, and 7 bases lay outside the gene matches. CDR3 size: 13 residues. Germline loops: CDR1 SGHNT, CDR2 YENEEA. CDR3 coding DNA: TGTGCCAGCAGCCTTCGACAGGGAACTGAGCAGTTCTTC. Its translation: CASSLRQGTEQFF.

As to this clonotype: This sequence may be a read error, since a much larger clone differs from it by one base. The chain has TRBV2 and TRBJ2-3; TRBD1 matches 12 bases. This CDR3 spans 14 amino acids. Germline V lookup: CDR1 SNHLY, CDR2 FYNNEI. J gave up 5 bases and V 6 bases, and 3 bases lay outside the gene matches. Here the CDR3 DNA reads TGTGCCAGCAGCGGGACAGGGGGCGAAGATACGCAGTATTTT. Its protein is CASSGTGGEDTQYF.

This clonotype was observed a few times. The chain recombines TRBV4-3 with TRBJ2-3; 12 bases match TRBD2. The CDR3 has 18 residues. From germline, CDR1 is LGHNA and CDR2 YSLEER. After removal of 1 base from V and 0 bases from J, the junction contained 5 bases not matched to a gene. The chain's CDR3 is CASSQVPSGGVSTDTQYF. Written as DNA, the CDR3 is TGCGCCAGCAGCCAAGTTCCTAGCGGGGGGGTAAGCACAGATACGCAGTATTTT.

This clonotype has at least ten counts. This chain joins TRBV7-6 and TRBJ2-2; 9 bases line up with TRBD2. Losses at the gene ends were 5 bases for V and 7 bases for J; bases not matched to a gene: 11. This CDR3 has 16 amino acids. In germline, CDR1 is SGHVS, CDR2 FNYEAQ. CDR3 coding DNA: TGTGCCAGCAGCCCAGAAGGCGGGAGGGCCTACGGGGAGCTGTTTTTT. It codes for CASSPEGGRAYGELFF. Complete variable domain (other parts from reference TRBV7-6 and TRBJ2-2): GAGVSQSPRYKVTKRGQDVALRCDPISGHVSLYWYRQALGQGPEFLTYFNYEAQQDKSGLPNDRFSAERPEGSISTLTIQRTEQRDSAMYRCASSPEGGRAYGELFFGEGSRLTVL.

This sequence joins TRBV20-1 and TRBJ1-4, with 7 bases that match TRBD1. The junction had 3 bases not matched to a gene; V was cut back by 5 bases and J by 6 bases. This CDR3 comprises 12 residues. Germline-derived CDR1 and CDR2 are DFQATT and SNEGSKA (reference sequence). The CDR3 bases are TGCAGTGCTTCCGGGACAGATGAAAAACTGTTTTTT. Amino acid sequence: CSASGTDEKLFF.

This clonotype was recorded a few times. The chain has TRBV12-5 and TRBJ2-1; weak D call: TRBD2 (6 bases). Germline V gene data show CDR1 as LGHNT and CDR2 as FRNRAP. CDR3 length: 13 residues. V was cut by 2 bases and J by 10 bases, with 12 bases left in between. CDR3 in amino acids: CASGLFGGTEQFF. The CDR3, as DNA: TGTGCTAGTGGTTTGTTTGGCGGGACCGAGCAGTTCTTC.

This clonotype was recorded only once. This rearrangement joins TRBV29-1 to TRBJ1-2, with TRBD1 identical over 11 bases. J gave up 0 bases and V 8 bases, and 5 bases lay outside the gene matches. Germline V gene data show CDR1 as SQVTM and CDR2 as ANQGSEA. CDR3 length equals 14 residues. The CDR3 bases are TGCAGCACAGGACAGGGGGCAACTAACTATGGCTACACCTTC. Residues: CSTGQGATNYGYTF.

This clonotype was seen ten or more times. V and J are TRBV11-2 and TRBJ2-7, with D possibly matching TRBD2 (6 bases). There are 15 residues in the CDR3. Trimming took 5 bases from V and 2 from J, leaving 16 bases between them. CDR1 and CDR2 (germline): SGHAT, FQNNGV. As DNA, the CDR3 is TGTGCCAGCAGCCCGAGGGTTAGGAGGGCCTACGAGCAGTACTTC. Protein: CASSPRVRRAYEQYF.

In its sample, this clonotype was seen many times. The chain carries TRBV6-1 and TRBJ2-7; 8 positions match TRBD1. With V trimmed by 1 base and J by 2 bases, 10 bases remained unmatched. This CDR3 has 17 residues. In germline, CDR1 is MNHNS, CDR2 SASEGT. Written as DNA, the CDR3 is TGTGCCAGCAGTGAAGTGGGACGTGGACAGGGACCCTACGAGCAGTACTTC. Its protein is CASSEVGRGQGPYEQYF.

The V and J genes are TRBV15 and TRBJ1-2, with a possible D match to TRBD1 (6 bases). The CDR3 is made up of 15 amino acids. Germline-derived CDR1 and CDR2 are LNHNV and YYDKDF (reference sequence). V gave up 5 bases and J gave up 4 bases, with 17 bases separating them. Here the CDR3 reads CATSPALQGRYGYTF. CDR3 sequence (DNA): TGTGCCACCAGCCCCGCGCTACAGGGCCGCTATGGCTACACCTTC.

The table lists this clonotype with a count of one. The CDR3 sequence: CASSPDGSGVMNTEAFF. DNA of the CDR3: TGTGCCAGCAGCCCGGACGGTAGTGGAGTTATGAACACTGAAGCTTTCTTT. The chain joins TRBV6-2 or TRBV6-3 to TRBJ1-1, with D unresolved. The ends were cut back, 6 bases at V and 0 bases at J, with 20 bases in the middle. From germline, CDR1 is MNHEY and CDR2 SVGEGT. CDR3 length: 17 residues.

Comment on this clonotype: A read error may explain this, as a much larger clone is one base away. The V gene is TRBV7-2, the J gene TRBJ2-1; TRBD2 agrees at 9 bases. Germline V gene data show CDR1 as SGHTA and CDR2 as FQGNSA. The CDR3 sequence is 16 residues long. J was trimmed by 6 bases and V by 1 base; bases with no gene match: 7. CDR3: CASSLVASGDLNEQFF. In nucleotides, the CDR3 is TGTGCCAGCAGCTTAGTTGCTAGCGGGGACCTCAATGAGCAGTTCTTC.

This clonotype was recorded many times. The chain uses TRBV6-2 or TRBV6-3 and TRBJ2-7; D is unclear. This CDR3 region has 14 residues. The V end lost 5 bases, the J end lost 7 bases, and 18 bases lay between the germline ends. In germline, CDR1 is MNHEY, CDR2 SVGEGT. CDR3 region: CASSPPAIPREQYF. CDR3 DNA sequence: TGTGCCAGCAGTCCGCCTGCAATTCCGCGTGAGCAGTACTTC.

This clonotype was counted at least ten times. The chain recombines TRBV4-3 with TRBJ2-7; the D gene is possibly TRBD1 (5 bases). The V end was cut by 0 bases, the J end by 13 bases, with 22 bases between. CDR3 length equals 15 residues. The germline V gene has CDR1 LGHNA and CDR2 YSLEER. In DNA, the CDR3 is TGCGCCAGCAGCCAAGAAGCCGAGCTCGGACATAAAACCTACTTC. Its translation: CASSQEAELGHKTYF.

At least ten counts were recorded for this clonotype. The chain links TRBV24-1 to TRBJ2-1; unclear D gene. CDR1 is KGHDR and CDR2 is SFDVKD in the germline V gene. The CDR3 is made up of 14 amino acids. Deletions cut 1 base from V and 1 base from J, with 4 bases between. CDR3 amino acids: CATSDFPSYNEQFF. Written as DNA, the CDR3 is TGTGCCACCAGTGATTTCCCTTCCTACAATGAGCAGTTCTTC.

This clonotype was counted many times. The chain uses TRBV7-2 and TRBJ2-7; perhaps TRBD2 as D (6 bases). This CDR3 spans 13 amino acids. Deletions cut 0 bases from V and 4 bases from J, with 7 bases between. Looked up from germline, CDR1 is SGHTA and CDR2 is FQGNSA. This chain's CDR3 is CASSLAGTYEQYF. The CDR3 DNA reads as TGTGCCAGCAGCTTAGCTGGGACTTACGAGCAGTACTTC.

Many counts were recorded for this clonotype. V and J are TRBV7-2 and TRBJ1-5; no firm D call. Trimming stripped 1 base from V and 9 bases from J, with 16 bases between. The V gene's germline CDR1 is SGHTA and CDR2 FQGNSA. The CDR3 totals 15 residues. In nucleotides, the CDR3 is TGTGCCAGCAGCTTAGTGGGCAACATAGGATTGCCCCAGCATTTT. It encodes CASSLVGNIGLPQHF.

In its sample, this clonotype was seen many times. J is TRBJ2-3 and V is TRBV7-2; weak D call: TRBD2 (5 bases). The germline V and J ends were trimmed by 5 bases and 4 bases, with 25 bases remaining between them. The CDR3 consists of 18 residues. Germline CDR1 reads SGHTA; CDR2 reads FQGNSA. CDR3 nucleotides: TGTGCCAGCAGCCCCCGAGGGAACCTGGACTGGGTAGCAGATACGCAGTATTTT. Translation gives CASSPRGNLDWVADTQYF.

Many counts were recorded for this clonotype. The chain carries TRBV20-1 and TRBJ2-7; a possible D gene is TRBD1 (6 bases). This CDR3 is 17 amino acids long. Trimming removed 4 bases at V and 6 bases at J, with 28 bases between. Per the germline V gene, CDR1 is DFQATT and CDR2 is SNEGSKA (reference sequence). In nucleotides, the CDR3 is TGCAGTGCTACCCGGACAGAGGCGAGAGGCGGAAAATCCGAGCAGTACTTC. Protein: CSATRTEARGGKSEQYF.

The chain combines TRBV5-4 with TRBJ2-7, with 10 nucleotides matching TRBD1. The CDR3 is made up of 16 amino acids. CDR1 SGHNT and CDR2 YYREEE come from the germline V gene (reference sequence). V lost 2 bases and J lost 5; bases outside the gene matches: 10. CDR3 coding DNA: TGTGCCAGCAGCTTAGCTATGAGACAGGGGGCAGACGAGCAGTACTTC. Encoded protein: CASSLAMRQGADEQYF.

This clonotype occurred many times. V is TRBV19 and J is TRBJ2-1; unclear D gene. With 5 bases removed from V and 5 bases from J, the gap between germline ends came to 7 bases. CDR3 length equals 12 residues. The germline CDR1 and CDR2 sequences are LNHDA and SQIVND (reference sequence). CDR3 DNA: TGTGCCAGTAGTTACAGTGACAATGAGCAGTTCTTC. This encodes CASSYSDNEQFF.

This clonotype was recorded many times. V and J are TRBV12-3 or TRBV12-4 and TRBJ1-1; possibly TRBD1 for D (6 bases). The CDR3 covers 16 residues. Trimming cost V 1 base and J 2 bases, with 14 bases left between them. The CDR3 DNA reads as TGTGCCAGCAGTTTAGTTGGTGGCAGGGGAAACACTGAAGCTTTCTTT. The encoded protein is CASSLVGGRGNTEAFF.